This T cell receptor (beta chain) comes out of a study of T cell clonality in common variable immunodeficiency (dated by TCRdb to the mid-2010s). Study-wide findings and limitations: CVID TCRbeta sequences reportedly showed fewer deletions and N-nucleotide insertions and lacked highly modified clones with 13 or more V deletions. Compared with healthy controls, CVID subjects showed increased TCRbeta clonality (t-test p = 0.018), a feature most characteristic of about a third of subjects. CVID subjects shared fewer TCRbeta clones with each other than healthy controls did (p < 0.0001). Despite equal DNA input, controls averaged roughly 80,000 unique sequences per sample versus roughly 32,000 in CVID samples. Correlations of repertoire features with clinical complications were constrained by heterogeneity among patients within the CVID cohort. It was noted by the authors that sequencing of the repertoires of T cell subpopulations would be needed to clarify the cause of the increased clonality in CVID.

CVID was diagnosed by standard criteria: serum IgG, IgA and/or IgM reduced below normal range, plus specific antibody deficiency. There were 44 subjects in the CVID group (roughly 30 male and 15 female), ranging in age from about 8 to 64 years, with a mean age of about 40. Most CVID patients and most healthy controls were of Caucasian heritage. At the time of study participation, every CVID subject had been on replacement immunoglobulin therapy for at least one year. At the time of blood collection, no CVID subject was ill or was being treated with immunomodulatory or immunosuppressive medication. From each donor, roughly 4.5 to 8 ml of heparinized peripheral whole blood was collected. Genomic DNA from adults with common variable immune deficiency (CVID) and from healthy adult controls was used to sequence TCRbeta CDR3 repertoires. Diluted blood was subjected to density centrifugation over Hypaque 1077 or Ficoll-Paque for isolation of peripheral blood mononuclear cells. Unsorted mononuclear cells served as the source of genomic DNA, which was extracted either by Qiagen column purification or by a centrifugation-based method.

For sequencing input, CVID and control samples contributed equivalent amounts of genomic DNA. For every sample, a 60 bp segment covering the rearranged TCRbeta CDR3 region was amplified and then sequenced. TCRbeta amplification used the immunoSEQ assay, a bias-corrected multiplex PCR with high-throughput sequencing. Regarding the original processing steps: Every unique nucleotide sequence counted as a clone and was annotated with V, D and J genes, copy number and frequency. Sequences were labeled productive if in frame, and non-productive if out of frame or containing stop codons. As previously described, clonality was computed from Shannon's entropy. Mean CDR3 Kyte-Doolittle hydropathy was derived from the predicted amino acid sequences of productive clones. Hierarchical clustering of scaled V gene usage was performed with the R hclust function using Manhattan distance and complete linkage. To assess clone sharing by CDR3 amino acid sequence, 12 repertoires per group were resampled over 100 rounds. The repertoires were screened for roughly 70 published EBV-specific TCRbeta sequences and approximately 230 published CMV-specific TCRbeta sequences. A couple of CVID samples that yielded fewer than 10,000 sequences were excluded from the analysis, so 42 CVID repertoires were retained. TCRdb limited this immuneACCESS table to in-frame rearrangements with V and J called. A share of clones is missing; checked studies link under half to unresolved V genes, and the rest is unexplained. Clonal size and the V and J genes are those of that table, whereas D and trimming came from the DNA. The sample features just over 20,000 clones, and none is a singleton. The leading ten clones occupy approximately 2.4% of the sample.

This clone came up many times. Its target antigen remains unknown. Sample: peripheral blood mononuclear cells. The sequence derives from a human donor with common variable immunodeficiency.

Incomplete CDR3 DNA: TGCGCCAGCAGCCTTAGAATTGGGCTGCCTAATCAGCCC. Its product reads: CASSLRIGLPNQP. The full-length CDR3 reads as CASSLRIGLPNQPQHF. The rearrangement combines TRBV4-1 with TRBJ1-5; the D gene cannot be named for sure. The DNA ends 3 residues before the CDR3 does, and the rest of the CDR3 is filled in from the germline J gene. Including the terminal cysteine and phenylalanine, the CDR3 comprises 16 residues. Of the CDR3's DNA, 39 bases were read; they are in frame from base 1. As encoded in the germline V gene, CDR1 is MGHRA while CDR2 is YSYEKL. V gives up 4 bases and J gives up 4 bases, and the segment between their germline ends measures 17 bases.